This T cell receptor (beta chain) was documented in a study of T cells after posttransplantation cyclophosphamide. This clone has at least ten counts. Its antigen is currently unknown. The data were produced by immunoSEQ multiplex PCR, yet TCRdb's version contains in-frame clones alone and is incomplete. The data show about 36,000 clones, with none appearing a single time. Study-level findings and limits: Recipient CMV seropositivity and CMV reactivation strongly tracked TRB clonality. Donor CD8+ memory clones often dominated recipient blood repertoires at later times. Tissue-infiltrating T cells from skin or gut overlapped little with blood T cells.

Germline trimming cut 4 bases from V and 3 bases from J; bases unmatched to any gene: 12. This CDR3 spans 16 amino acids. Germline CDR1 and CDR2: MDHEN and SYDVKM. The V call is TRBV28, the J call TRBJ2-7; 7 positions match TRBD2. The TCR sequence derives from a girl between 10 and 17 years old in good health, CMV-negative, and a related stem cell transplant donor. Sequenced input: PBMCs. The CDR3 DNA is TGTGCCAGCAGTTCGGGGGGTACAATCCCCATCTACGAGCAGTACTTC. This gives the protein CASSSGGTIPIYEQYF.